The next 12 T cell receptor beta chains were all read from a single sample in a study of regulatory T cells in long-lasting Graves disease. Combining iRepertoire HTBI primers with Arm-PCR of CDR3 regions, the authors built TCR beta libraries. In TCRdb, the multiplex PCR reads were re-called with MiXCR into one record per CDR3 protein. The table shows roughly 560,000 distinct CDR3 sequences, with about 16% occurring only once. Indicated time point: newly diagnosed GD, antithyroid drugs for less than 3 months. Making the TCR library involved RNA that had been extracted from PBMCs. This sample was shared with a second study, whose subject was T cells in Graves' hyperthyroidism and ophthalmopathy.

The sample consisted of peripheral blood mononuclear cells (PBMCs), taken at new diagnosis, from a patient treated with antithyroid drugs. The origin of the receptors is a woman aged 35-60 years with Graves disease.

At least ten counts were recorded for this clonotype. This chain joins TRBV3-1 and TRBJ1-4; D is undetermined. Trimming removed 5 bases at V and 7 bases at J, with 11 bases between. There are 13 residues in the CDR3. The germline V gene encodes CDR1 LGHDT and CDR2 YNNKEL (reference sequence). The CDR3, as DNA: TGTGCCAGCAGCTCCTCTGCTCGTGAAAAACTGTTTTTT. It is translated as CASSSSAREKLFF.

The chain has TRBV5-6 and TRBJ1-1; 9 bases align to TRBD1. Germline CDR1 and CDR2: SGHDT and YYEEEE. V shed 4 bases and J 7 bases; nucleotides not matched to a gene: 11. This CDR3 spans 15 amino acids. The CDR3 reads CASSRVDRGTDEAFF. For the CDR3, the DNA is TGTGCCAGCAGCAGAGTGGACAGGGGAACTGATGAAGCTTTCTTT.

The table lists this clonotype with many counts. The chain couples TRBV11-2 to TRBJ2-7; D remains unclear. V was shortened by 1 base and J by 1 base, with 11 bases between the two germline ends. The V gene's germline CDR1 is SGHAT and CDR2 FQNNGV. This CDR3 has 15 amino acids. The CDR3 is CASSLGATLSYEQYF. The CDR3 DNA reads TGTGCCAGCAGCTTAGGGGCGACCCTTTCCTACGAGCAGTACTTC.

Details on this clonotype: A clone one base away is much larger, so this may be a read error. The chain couples TRBV6-1 to TRBJ2-7, with 13 bases identical to TRBD2. Germline V gives CDR1 MNHNS, CDR2 SASEGT. The CDR3 spans 15 residues. This CDR3 is CTSRPTSGGAYEQYF. CDR3 nucleotides: TGTACCAGCAGGCCCACTAGCGGGGGGGCTTACGAGCAGTACTTC.

This clonotype was recorded many times. This sequence joins TRBV18 and TRBJ1-2; maybe TRBD1 (6 bases). V gave up 1 base and J gave up 3 bases, with 15 bases separating them. Germline V lookup: CDR1 KGHSH, CDR2 LQKENI. The CDR3 length is 16 residues. CDR3 in amino acids: CASSPRTVAGDYGYTF. The CDR3 nucleotides read TGTGCCAGCTCACCACGGACAGTCGCCGGCGACTATGGCTACACCTTC. Using reference TRBV18 and TRBJ1-2 for the parts outside the CDR3, the full variable domain is NAGVMQNPRHLVRRRGQEARLRCSPMKGHSHVYWYRQLPEEGLKFMVYLQKENIIDESGMPKERFSAEFPKEGPSILRIQQVVRGDSAAYFCASSPRTVAGDYGYTFGSGTRLTVV.

This chain links TRBV4-1 with TRBJ2-7; 11 positions agree with TRBD1. V lost 3 bases and J lost 3; bases outside the gene matches: 13. Germline CDR1 reads MGHRA; CDR2 reads YSYEKL. This CDR3 has 18 residues. CDR3 residues: CASSHEIGPGQGGYEQYF. DNA for the CDR3: TGCGCCAGCAGCCACGAAATTGGCCCGGGACAGGGGGGCTACGAGCAGTACTTC.

J is TRBJ1-2 and V is TRBV3-1; no firm D call. Germline V gene sequence: CDR1 LGHDT, CDR2 YNNKEL (reference sequence). With 0 bases removed from V and 7 bases from J, the gap between germline ends came to 15 bases. This CDR3 is 15 amino acids long. CDR3: CASSQDSGGYGGYTF. The DNA of the CDR3 is TGTGCCAGCAGCCAAGATTCTGGTGGGTACGGTGGCTACACCTTC.

This clonotype occurred many times. The chain uses TRBV29-1 and TRBJ2-3; unclear D gene. V lost 3 bases to trimming and J lost 6 bases, with 13 bases between them. Germline V gives CDR1 SQVTM, CDR2 ANQGSEA. CDR3 size: 13 residues. In DNA form, the CDR3 reads TGCAGCGTTGAGACCTCCGCAACGGATACGCAGTATTTT. Encoded protein: CSVETSATDTQYF.

This clonotype was counted only a few times. This chain links TRBV6-4 with TRBJ2-7; 9 nucleotides line up with TRBD1. The trim removed 0 bases at V and 5 bases at J, leaving 11 bases unmatched. The CDR3 contains 17 residues. CDR1 and CDR2 from the germline V gene are MRHNA and SNTAGT. The CDR3 DNA is TGTGCCAGCAGTGACTCCGGGATCGGACAGGGGTACGACGAGCAGTACTTC. This sequence encodes CASSDSGIGQGYDEQYF.

This clonotype was picked up many times. The chain has TRBV12-3 or TRBV12-4 and TRBJ1-1; maybe TRBD1 (6 bases). The germline V and J ends were trimmed by 6 bases and 2 bases, with 19 bases remaining between them. The CDR3 contains 16 residues. CDR3 coding DNA: TGTGCCAGCAGCCCTACACAGGGTCTGGATAACACTGAAGCTTTCTTT. Residues: CASSPTQGLDNTEAFF.

The rearrangement uses TRBV10-3 and TRBJ2-1; D is tentatively TRBD1 or TRBD2 (5 bases each). In germline, CDR1 is ENHRY, CDR2 SYGVKD. V lost 1 base and J lost 10, with 17 bases in between. There are 15 residues in the CDR3. CDR3 in amino acids: CAISELASGSGEQFF. As DNA, the CDR3 is TGTGCCATCAGTGAGTTGGCCTCAGGGAGTGGGGAGCAGTTCTTC.

This chain links TRBV2 with TRBJ1-2, with 9 bases lining up with TRBD1. With 5 bases clipped from V and 0 bases from J, the junction kept 7 bases outside the gene matches. The CDR3 extends over 16 amino acids. Germline V lookup: CDR1 SNHLY, CDR2 FYNNEI. In DNA form, the CDR3 reads TGTGCCAGCAGTTTCGGGACAGGGACCCCTAACTATGGCTACACCTTC. Translating gives CASSFGTGTPNYGYTF. Variable domain in full (rest from reference TRBV2 and TRBJ1-2): EPEVTQTPSHQVTQMGQEVILRCVPISNHLYFYWYRQILGQKVEFLVSFYNNEISEKSEIFDDQFSVERPDGSNFTLKIRSTKLEDSAMYFCASSFGTGTPNYGYTFGSGTRLTVV.